This TCR beta chain was documented in a study of T cell repertoires in cytomegalovirus infection. V lost 6 bases, J lost 7 bases, and 15 bases stayed unmatched. Germline values: CDR1 SGHAT, CDR2 FQNNGV. The CDR3 runs to 15 residues. This clonotype was counted only a few times. Via MiXCR, TCRdb re-called the reads, giving one row per CDR3 protein. The table has about 150,000 distinct CDR3 sequences, more than 15% seen once. Material for sequencing was CD8+ T cells from PBMCs. The chain links TRBV11-2 to TRBJ2-7; 7 bases agree with TRBD2. This sequence originates from a human donor in good health (CMV status not recorded). Some clones in this sample may be carry-over from other donors' samples. This CDR3 is CASSSYGTTLWEQYF. CDR3 in DNA: TGTGCCAGCAGTTCATACGGGACTACCCTGTGGGAGCAGTACTTC.